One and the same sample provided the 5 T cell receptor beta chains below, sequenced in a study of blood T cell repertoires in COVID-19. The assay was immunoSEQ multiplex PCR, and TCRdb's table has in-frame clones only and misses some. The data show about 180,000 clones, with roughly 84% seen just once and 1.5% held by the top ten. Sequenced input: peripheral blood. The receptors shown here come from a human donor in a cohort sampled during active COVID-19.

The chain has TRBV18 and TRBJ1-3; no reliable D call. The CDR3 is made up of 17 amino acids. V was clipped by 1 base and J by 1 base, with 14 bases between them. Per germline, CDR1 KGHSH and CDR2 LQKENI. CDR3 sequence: CASSPLRPGSSGNTIYF. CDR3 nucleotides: TGTGCCAGCTCACCACTGAGGCCGGGATCGTCTGGAAACACCATATATTTT.

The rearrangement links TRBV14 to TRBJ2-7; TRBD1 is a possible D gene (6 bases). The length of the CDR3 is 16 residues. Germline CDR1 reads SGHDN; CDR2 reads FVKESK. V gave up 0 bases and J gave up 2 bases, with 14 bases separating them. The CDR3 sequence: CASSQEQGRLTYEQYF. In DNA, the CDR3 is TGTGCCAGCAGCCAAGAACAGGGCAGGTTGACCTACGAGCAGTACTTC.

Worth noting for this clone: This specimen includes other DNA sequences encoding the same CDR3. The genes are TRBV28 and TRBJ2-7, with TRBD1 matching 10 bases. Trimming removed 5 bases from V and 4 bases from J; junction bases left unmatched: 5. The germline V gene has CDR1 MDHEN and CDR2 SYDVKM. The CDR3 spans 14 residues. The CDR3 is CASSPRTGGYEQYF. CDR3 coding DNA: TGTGCCAGCAGTCCCCGGACAGGGGGTTACGAGCAGTACTTC.

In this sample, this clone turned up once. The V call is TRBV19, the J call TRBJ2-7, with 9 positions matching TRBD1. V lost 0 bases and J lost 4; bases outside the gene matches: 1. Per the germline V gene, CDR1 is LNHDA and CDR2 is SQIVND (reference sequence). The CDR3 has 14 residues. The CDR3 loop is CASSIDDRGYEQYF. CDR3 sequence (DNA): TGTGCCAGTAGTATAGACGACAGGGGGTACGAGCAGTACTTC.

The CDR3 DNA sequence: TGTGCCAGCAGCCACCACAGGACAGGGACTGGAAACACCATATATTTT. Protein sequence: CASSHHRTGTGNTIYF. This sequence joins TRBV4-2 and TRBJ1-3, with 8 positions matching TRBD1. The CDR3 loop spans 16 amino acids. The J segment lost 2 bases and the V segment lost 3 bases, leaving 6 bases of the junction unmatched. Per germline, CDR1 LGHNA and CDR2 YNFKEQ.